Included here is one TCR beta chain sequence, with context. The antigen this receptor binds is unknown. No clone much larger than this one lies a single base away; base qualities are absent. The method was the immunoSEQ multiplex PCR assay. The deep sequencing platform assayed about 10^5 TCR templates per sample. Genomic DNA extracted from sorted T cells was used for TCRbeta CDR3 sequencing. The source study handled its data this way. The R programming language was used for clonal analysis of TCRbeta CDR3 data. Comparing unstimulated samples against CFSE-low samples taken after the reaction was how alloreactive CD4+ and CD8+ clones were defined. Regulatory or non-regulatory origin was assigned to alloreactive CD4+ clones by matching of sequences to sorted unstimulated Treg and non-Treg repertoires. This is the immuneACCESS table as TCRdb keeps it, with only in-frame sequences that have V and J called. A part of the clones is gone; compared with another copy, unresolved V genes explain less than half, and the rest is unexplained. That table is the source of V, J and clone size, and D and trimming were worked out from the DNA. Counted in this sample were 90,000 to 110,000 clones; under 95% of them appeared once. The top ten constitute 0.32% of the sample.

This sample is part of a study of siplizumab effects on memory and regulatory T cells (dated by TCRdb to between 2017 and 2020). General notes on the study: The study examined how the anti-CD2 antibody siplizumab affects alloreactive T-cell subsets in allogeneic mixed lymphocyte reactions built from human PBMCs.

Sorted unstimulated T cells and proliferating T cells recovered from mixed lymphocyte reactions underwent TCRbeta CDR3 sequencing. Fresh whole blood from over eight HLA-typed healthy donors served as the source for isolating PBMCs. Compared with germline, V lacks 3 bases and J lacks 5 bases; bases without a gene match: 3. Reading from cysteine to phenylalanine, the CDR3 counts 13 amino acids. Only the CDR3 part of the read is kept: 39 bases, read in frame from the first base. In the germline V gene, CDR1 corresponds to SGHTA and CDR2 to FQGNSA. What the study reported, not specific to this receptor: Whether proliferating Tregs from siplizumab cultures actually had suppressive function was not functionally confirmed. About 75-97% of proliferating CD4+ or CD8+ clones could not be given a naive or memory phenotype. Sequences below about 10^-5 frequency were poorly captured, so only a minor fraction of alloreactive clones could be mapped to unstimulated subsets. Siplizumab significantly reduced the cumulative frequency of alloreactive sequences traceable to unstimulated CD4+ memory T cells. In reactions with siplizumab, an average of approximately 69% of mappable alloreactive CD4+ clones were Treg-derived, compared with 25% to 30% in control reactions. Greater diversity appeared to be present in unstimulated naive T cells than in memory T cells, and a substantial contribution to the alloresponse seemed to be made by naive cells.

This sequence uses TRBV7-2 and TRBJ2-5, with 7 junctional bases fitting TRBD2. This receptor was identified in a human donor in good health. The material sequenced was CD4+ T cells sorted from blood. The DNA sequence is as follows: TGTGCCAGCAGCTTTGCGGGAGTGGAGACCCAGTACTTC. It translates to CASSFAGVETQYF.